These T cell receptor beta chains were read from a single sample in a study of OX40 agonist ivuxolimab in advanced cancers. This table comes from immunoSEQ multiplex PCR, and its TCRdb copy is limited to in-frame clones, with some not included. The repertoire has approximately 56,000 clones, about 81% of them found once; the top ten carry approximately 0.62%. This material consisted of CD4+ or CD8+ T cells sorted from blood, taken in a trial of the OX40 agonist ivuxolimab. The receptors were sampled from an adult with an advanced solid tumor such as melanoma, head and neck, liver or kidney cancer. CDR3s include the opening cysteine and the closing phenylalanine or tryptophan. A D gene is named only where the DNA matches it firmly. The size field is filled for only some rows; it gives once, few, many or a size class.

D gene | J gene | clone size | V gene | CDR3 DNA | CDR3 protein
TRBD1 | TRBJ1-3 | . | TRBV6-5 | TGTGCCAGCCGGGACAGTGCTGGAAACACCATATATTTT | CASRDSAGNTIYF
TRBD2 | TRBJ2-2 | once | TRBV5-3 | TGTGCCAGTTTTGAGCGGGAAAAGGTGGGAACCGGGGAGCTGTTTTTT | CASFEREKVGTGELFF
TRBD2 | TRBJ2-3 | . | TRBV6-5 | TGTGCCAGCAAGCTAGCGGGGGGATTGGATACGCAGTATTTT | CASKLAGGLDTQYF
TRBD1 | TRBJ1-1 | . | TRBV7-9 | TGTGCCAGCAGCTTAGTAGCAGGGGGGAACACTGAAGCTTTCTTT | CASSLVAGGNTEAFF
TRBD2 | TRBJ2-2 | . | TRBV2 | TGTGCCAGTAGAGTCGGGGGGGCCGGGGAGCTGTTTTTT | CASRVGGAGELFF
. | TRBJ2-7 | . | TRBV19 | TGTGCCAGTAGTCCCGTCCTTCGAAGCGAGCAGTACTTC | CASSPVLRSEQYF
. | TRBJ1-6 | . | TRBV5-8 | TGTGCCAGCAGCGTCGAGGGACTGGATAATTCACCCCTCCACTTT | CASSVEGLDNSPLHF
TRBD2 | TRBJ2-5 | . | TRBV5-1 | TGCGCCAGCAGCCGCGGGACTAGCGGAAAAGAGACCCAGTACTTC | CASSRGTSGKETQYF
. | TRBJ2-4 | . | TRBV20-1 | TGCAGTGCTAGTCTGCGGGACCGCAAGTACTTC | CSASLRDRKYF
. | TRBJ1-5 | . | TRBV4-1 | TGCGCCAGCAGCTTCGAGGAGGGTCAGGGTCAGCCCCAGCATTTT | CASSFEEGQGQPQHF
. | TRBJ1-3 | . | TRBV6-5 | TGTGCCAGCAGCTCTATGGGAAACACCATATATTTT | CASSSMGNTIYF
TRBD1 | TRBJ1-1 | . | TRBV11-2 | TGTGCCAGCAGCCATGGACAGGGGCGGAGGGTGAACACTGAAGCTTTCTTT | CASSHGQGRRVNTEAFF
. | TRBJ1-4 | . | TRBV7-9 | TGTGCCAGCAGCTTACCGCGAAGGTCAACTAAAGCGGAAAAACTGTTTTTT | CASSLPRRSTKAEKLFF